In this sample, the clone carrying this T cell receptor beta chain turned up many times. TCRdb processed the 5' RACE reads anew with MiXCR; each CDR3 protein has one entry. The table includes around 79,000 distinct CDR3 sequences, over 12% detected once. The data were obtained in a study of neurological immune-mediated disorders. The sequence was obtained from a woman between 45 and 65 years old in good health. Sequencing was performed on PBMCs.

The CDR3 bases are TGTGCCAGCAGTGAACTAATTAACTCCTACGAGCAGTACTTC. Amino acids: CASSELINSYEQYF. The V and J genes are TRBV6-1 and TRBJ2-7; unclear D gene. CDR3 length equals 14 residues. Trimming cost V 2 bases and J 0 bases, with 8 bases left between them. In germline, CDR1 is MNHNS, CDR2 SASEGT.